This TCR beta chain is from a study of blood T cell repertoires in COVID-19. Assay: immunoSEQ multiplex PCR; the TCRdb copy retains only in-frame clones and omits some. The table lists a few hundred thousand clones, about 86% of them singletons. Germline-derived CDR1 and CDR2 are LNHNV and YYDKDF (reference sequence). The ends were cut back, 5 bases at V and 5 bases at J, with 19 bases in the middle. CDR3 length: 16 residues. Participants spanned ages about 18 to 95 years and resided in about 25 US areas. V gene TRBV15 combines with J gene TRBJ2-1, with a weak D call TRBD2 (7 bases). Sequencing was performed on PBMCs or T cells enriched from blood (not recorded which). This sequence was found in a woman in her thirties or forties with acute COVID-19. Here the CDR3 reads CATSPTGGLVDNEQFF. DNA of the CDR3: TGTGCCACCAGCCCGACAGGTGGACTAGTTGACAATGAGCAGTTCTTC. Supplemented by reference TRBV15 and TRBJ2-1, the full variable domain reads DAMVIQNPRYQVTQFGKPVTLSCSQTLNHNVMYWYQQKSSQAPKLLFHYYDKDFNNEADTPDNFQSRRPNTSFCFLDIRSPGLGDTAMYLCATSPTGGLVDNEQFFGPGTRLTVL.